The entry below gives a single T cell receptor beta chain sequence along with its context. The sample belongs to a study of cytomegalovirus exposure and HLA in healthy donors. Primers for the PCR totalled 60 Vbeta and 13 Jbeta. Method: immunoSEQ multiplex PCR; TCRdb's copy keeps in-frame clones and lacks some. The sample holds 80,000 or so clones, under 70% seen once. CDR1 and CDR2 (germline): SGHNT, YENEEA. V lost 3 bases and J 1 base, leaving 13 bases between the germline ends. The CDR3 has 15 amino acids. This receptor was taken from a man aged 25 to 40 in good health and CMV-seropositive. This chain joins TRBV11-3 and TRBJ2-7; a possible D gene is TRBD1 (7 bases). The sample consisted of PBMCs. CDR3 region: CASSFGGDSSYEQYF. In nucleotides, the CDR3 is TGTGCCAGCAGCTTTGGAGGGGACAGTTCCTACGAGCAGTACTTC.